The 8 T cell receptor beta chains reported below all come from one sample, sequenced in a study of OX40 agonist ivuxolimab in advanced cancers. The table came from immunoSEQ multiplex PCR; TCRdb's copy has only in-frame clones and leaves some out. The data contain under 30,000 clones, approximately 77% of them singletons. Sequencing used CD4+ or CD8+ T cells sorted from blood, obtained in a trial of the OX40 agonist ivuxolimab. These receptors all come from an adult with an advanced solid tumor such as melanoma, head and neck, liver or kidney cancer.

This clone was counted between two and nine times. The genes are TRBV18 and TRBJ2-2; D remains unclear. The germline V gene encodes CDR1 KGHSH and CDR2 LQKENI. Trimming took 6 bases from V and 5 from J, leaving 10 bases between them. This CDR3 has 13 residues. As DNA, the CDR3 is TGTGCCAGCTCTTCCGTGCGGACCGGGGAGCTGTTTTTT. It specifies CASSSVRTGELFF. The variable domain in full, completed from reference TRBV18 and TRBJ2-2, reads NAGVMQNPRHLVRRRGQEARLRCSPMKGHSHVYWYRQLPEEGLKFMVYLQKENIIDESGMPKERFSAEFPKEGPSILRIQQVVRGDSAAYFCASSSVRTGELFFGEGSRLTVL.

The rearrangement joins TRBV6-5 to TRBJ1-5; D gene ambiguous. The CDR3 spans 13 residues. V was trimmed by 2 bases and J by 7 bases, leaving 9 bases between them. Germline V lookup: CDR1 MNHEY, CDR2 SVGAGI. The CDR3 coding sequence is TGTGCCAGCAGTTACGTGCCCCTCCAGCCCCAGCATTTT. It codes for CASSYVPLQPQHF.

This clone was seen only once. The chain uses TRBV11-2 and TRBJ2-1, with D possibly called TRBD1 or TRBD2 (5 bases each). The CDR3 extends over 16 amino acids. Germline V gene lookup returns CDR1 SGHAT and CDR2 FQNNGV. V was clipped by 1 base and J by 5 bases, with 15 bases between them. The DNA for the CDR3 is TGTGCCAGCAGCTTAGGGGACCGGGGTACCAACAATGAGCAGTTCTTC. This translates into CASSLGDRGTNNEQFF.

The chain carries TRBV28 and TRBJ1-2; tentative D call: TRBD1 (5 bases). The CDR3 length is 14 residues. In germline, CDR1 is MDHEN, CDR2 SYDVKM. Trimming removed 7 bases at V and 0 bases at J, with 12 bases between. This CDR3 is CASITGGSNYGYTF. CDR3 DNA: TGTGCCAGCATAACCGGGGGGTCTAACTATGGCTACACCTTC.

The V gene is TRBV2, the J gene TRBJ1-5; unclear D gene. CDR3 length: 14 amino acids. V was pared by 7 bases and J by 4 bases, with 14 bases between. In germline, CDR1 is SNHLY, CDR2 FYNNEI. CDR3 DNA: TGTGCCAGCACCAAAACCGGCTTAAATCAGCCCCAGCATTTT. Its protein product is CASTKTGLNQPQHF.

In the case of this clone: Other nucleotide sequences in the sample specify the same CDR3. This chain uses TRBV7-2 with TRBJ2-1, with D unresolved. V lost 0 bases to trimming and J lost 1 base, with 13 bases between them. This CDR3 comprises 17 residues. In germline, CDR1 is SGHTA, CDR2 FQGNSA. As DNA, the CDR3 is TGTGCCAGCAGCTTAGCGTTGCGGACCATTTCCTACAATGAGCAGTTCTTC. It specifies CASSLALRTISYNEQFF.

J is TRBJ2-7 and V is TRBV28; TRBD2 might be the D (7 bases). CDR3 length equals 13 residues. Trimming shortened V by 3 bases and J by 5 bases, and 11 bases separated the two germline ends. Germline V gene data show CDR1 as MDHEN and CDR2 as SYDVKM. CDR3 bases: TGTGCCAGCAGTTTTGGAGGGGGGGACGAGCAGTACTTC. Its protein is CASSFGGGDEQYF.

V is TRBV7-9 and J is TRBJ1-2, with TRBD1 matching 8 bases. J gave up 4 bases and V 8 bases, and 12 bases lay outside the gene matches. The germline gives CDR1 SEHNR, CDR2 FQNEAQ (reference sequence). The CDR3 is 15 amino acids. The CDR3 nucleotides read TGTGCCAGCTTAAGTAGGCAGGGGGCGGTCTATGGCTACACCTTC. Translation: CASLSRQGAVYGYTF.